The entry below describes one T cell receptor (beta chain). These data belong to a study of blood T cell repertoires in COVID-19. Turning to the study itself: Donors in the United States, Italy and Spain gave samples during acute or convalescent COVID-19. T cells, B-cell-depleted T cells, or PBMCs supplied cDNA or gDNA.

The CDR3 is 16 residues long. The germline CDR1 and CDR2 sequences are SGHNT and YYREEE (reference sequence). The junction had 3 bases not matched to a gene; V was cut back by 4 bases and J by 1 base. Authors' analysis steps: Using reference gene primer amplification, nucleated cell counts were estimated. The protocol was immunoSEQ multiplex PCR, while the TCRdb copy is restricted to in-frame clones and leaves out a portion. V and J calls and clone size are copied from that table; D and trimming were computed from the DNA. The profile covers tens of thousands of clones, with over 80% appearing a single time and roughly an eighth taken by the ten largest.

The sample comprised peripheral blood. The J gene is TRBJ2-2, the V gene TRBV5-4; 11 positions match TRBD2. The receptor was derived from a human donor with active COVID-19. The donor label of this sample is uncertain. In DNA, the CDR3 is TGTGCCAGCAGCACCGGGACTAGCGGGAACACCGGGGAGCTGTTTTTT. It translates to CASSTGTSGNTGELFF.